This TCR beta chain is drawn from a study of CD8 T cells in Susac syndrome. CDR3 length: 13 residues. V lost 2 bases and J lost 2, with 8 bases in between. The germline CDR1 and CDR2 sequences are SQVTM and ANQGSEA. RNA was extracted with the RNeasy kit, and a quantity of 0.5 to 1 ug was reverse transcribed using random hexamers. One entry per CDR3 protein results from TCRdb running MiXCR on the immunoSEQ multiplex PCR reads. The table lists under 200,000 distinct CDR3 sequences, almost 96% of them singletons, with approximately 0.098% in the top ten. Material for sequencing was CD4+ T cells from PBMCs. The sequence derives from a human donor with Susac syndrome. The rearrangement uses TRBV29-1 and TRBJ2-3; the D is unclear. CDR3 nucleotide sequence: TGCAGCGTTGAACCATGGGCCACAGATACGCAGTATTTT. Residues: CSVEPWATDTQYF.